The next 16 T cell receptor beta chains were all read from a single sample in a study of cytomegalovirus exposure and HLA in healthy donors. In the PCR, 60 Vbeta and 13 Jbeta primers were used. The protocol was immunoSEQ multiplex PCR, while the TCRdb copy is restricted to in-frame clones and leaves out a portion. The top ten clones hold 1.7% of a sample with some 180,000 clones, roughly 80% of them seen once. The sequenced material came from PBMCs. These receptor sequences come from a woman between 18 and 30 years old in good health and CMV-seronegative.

J is TRBJ1-2 and V is TRBV27; TRBD1 matches 8 bases. The junction had 4 bases not matched to a gene; V was cut back by 6 bases and J by 4 bases. CDR1 and CDR2 (germline): MNHEY, SMNVEV (reference sequence). The length of the CDR3 is 13 residues. The CDR3 sequence: CASRRQGFYGYTF. CDR3 coding DNA: TGTGCCAGCAGACGACAGGGGTTCTATGGCTACACCTTC.

The chain uses TRBV5-1 and TRBJ2-1; the match to TRBD1 covers 10 bases. After removal of 4 bases from V and 16 bases from J, the junction contained 8 bases not matched to a gene. Germline CDR1 SGHRS, CDR2 YFSETQ. The CDR3 loop spans 12 amino acids. The CDR3 DNA reads TGCGCCAGCAGCATAGGGACAGGGGTTAATTTCTTC. This sequence encodes CASSIGTGVNFF.

V and J are TRBV27 and TRBJ2-7; TRBD2 might be the D (7 bases). There are 16 residues in the CDR3. V was clipped by 8 bases and J by 7 bases, with 27 bases between them. The germline V gene encodes CDR1 MNHEY and CDR2 SMNVEV (reference sequence). The CDR3 DNA follows: TGTGCCAGCGAACCCGGGGGGCCAGCTAGCGGACTTGAGCAGTACTTC. Translated: CASEPGGPASGLEQYF.

The J gene is TRBJ2-7, the V gene TRBV28, with 9 bases identical to TRBD2. CDR1 is MDHEN and CDR2 is SYDVKM in the germline V gene. The length of the CDR3 is 15 residues. The V and J ends lost 7 bases and 0 bases, in that order; junction bases with no gene match: 7. CDR3 region: CASTGTSGRSYEQYF. The CDR3 nucleotides are TGTGCCAGCACCGGTACTAGCGGGCGCTCCTACGAGCAGTACTTC.

The genes are TRBV21-1 and TRBJ1-3; the table calls TRBD1, which could not be checked here. TRBV21-1 is reported as a pseudogene. The CDR3 covers 17 residues. CDR3 in amino acids: CASVPPRDRAPGNTIYF. The CDR3 DNA follows: TGTGCCAGCGTACCCCCCCGGGACAGGGCTCCTGGAAACACCATATATTTT.

The V gene is TRBV7-2, the J gene TRBJ1-1, with a possible D match to TRBD1 (6 bases). The germline gives CDR1 SGHTA, CDR2 FQGNSA. V dropped 4 bases and J dropped 0 bases, with 15 bases sitting between them. CDR3 length: 16 amino acids. The CDR3 DNA follows: TGTGCCAGCAGCTCGACCGGACAGCTCATGAACACTGAAGCTTTCTTT. It translates to CASSSTGQLMNTEAFF.

The count of this clone is one. The J gene is TRBJ2-1, the V gene TRBV5-5; 7 positions match TRBD2. CDR1 is SGHKS and CDR2 is YYEKEE in the germline V gene (reference sequence). V was clipped by 0 bases and J by 4 bases; unmatched bases: 10. The CDR3 has 17 amino acids. The CDR3 region has the DNA TGTGCCAGCAGCTTGGCACGCTGGGGGGAGGGGTACAATGAGCAGTTCTTC. This codes for CASSLARWGEGYNEQFF.

The rearrangement joins TRBV19 to TRBJ1-4, with D perhaps TRBD1 (5 bases). This CDR3 has 13 residues. V lost 7 bases, J lost 5 bases, and 11 bases lay in between. The V gene's germline CDR1 is LNHDA and CDR2 SQIVND (reference sequence). In DNA form, the CDR3 reads TGTGCCAGTAACGGCGGGGGGAATGAAAAACTGTTTTTT. Its protein is CASNGGGNEKLFF.

The gene calls are TRBV7-9 and TRBJ2-1; D may be TRBD2 (5 bases). Trimming cost V 1 base and J 0 bases, with 10 bases left between them. The germline CDR1 and CDR2 sequences are SEHNR and FQNEAQ (reference sequence). The length of the CDR3 is 16 residues. The CDR3 sequence is CASSLGGPSSYNEQFF. Here the CDR3 DNA reads TGTGCCAGCAGCTTAGGCGGGCCAAGCTCCTACAATGAGCAGTTCTTC.

This chain links TRBV28 with TRBJ1-6, with a tentative D call TRBD1 (5 bases). CDR3 length: 14 residues. Between the trimmed V and J ends, which lost 7 bases and 9 bases, there was a span of 16 bases. Germline assignment: CDR1 MDHEN and CDR2 SYDVKM. CDR3 region: CASTGGTESSPLHF. CDR3 nucleotide sequence: TGTGCCAGCACTGGGGGGACCGAGTCTTCACCCCTCCACTTT. Supplemented by reference TRBV28 and TRBJ1-6, the full variable domain reads DVKVTQSSRYLVKRTGEKVFLECVQDMDHENMFWYRQDPGLGLRLIYFSYDVKMKEKGDIPEGYSVSREKKERFSLILESASTNQTSMYLCASTGGTESSPLHFGNGTRLTVT.

This clone was found once. The chain links TRBV7-2 to TRBJ1-5; D is possibly TRBD1 (5 bases). Trimming stripped 0 bases from V and 4 bases from J, with 10 bases between. Germline CDR1 and CDR2: SGHTA and FQGNSA. The CDR3 sequence is 15 residues long. CDR3 residues: CASSLASTENQPQHF. For the CDR3, the DNA is TGTGCCAGCAGCTTAGCTTCGACAGAGAATCAGCCCCAGCATTTT.

In this sample, this clone turned up once. The chain joins TRBV2 to TRBJ2-5, with unresolved D. The CDR3 is made up of 15 amino acids. Germline V CDR1 and CDR2: SNHLY, FYNNEI. V shed 8 bases and J shed 2 bases, with 18 bases lying between them. CDR3 sequence reads: CASSAQAIGQETQYF. The CDR3 bases are TGTGCCAGCTCCGCCCAGGCTATCGGTCAAGAGACCCAGTACTTC. Looking up the rest from reference TRBV2 and TRBJ2-5 gives the full variable domain: EPEVTQTPSHQVTQMGQEVILRCVPISNHLYFYWYRQILGQKVEFLVSFYNNEISEKSEIFDDQFSVERPDGSNFTLKIRSTKLEDSAMYFCASSAQAIGQETQYFGPGTRLLVL.

The rearrangement links TRBV11-3 to TRBJ2-6; 12 positions agree with TRBD2. CDR1 and CDR2 (germline): SGHNT, YENEEA. V lost 5 bases to trimming and J lost 2 bases; unmatched junction nucleotides: 7. CDR3 length: 18 residues. CDR3 amino acids: CASSTRRLAGAGANVLTF. CDR3 sequence (DNA): TGTGCCAGCAGCACCCGACGACTAGCGGGAGCTGGGGCCAACGTCCTGACTTTC.

The chain combines TRBV6-6 with TRBJ2-7, with 7 bases that match TRBD1. This CDR3 spans 15 amino acids. The ends lost 6 bases at V and 2 bases at J; junction bases unmatched: 10. CDR1 is MNHNY, CDR2 SVGAGI, per germline (reference sequence). The chain's CDR3 is CASSLMTGLTYEQYF. CDR3 sequence (DNA): TGTGCCAGCAGCCTAATGACAGGGCTCACCTACGAGCAGTACTTC.

J is TRBJ1-3 and V is TRBV28; the match to TRBD1 covers 7 bases. V shed 4 bases, J shed 4 bases, and the junction held 7 bases outside the gene matches. The CDR3 is 15 amino acids. The germline gives CDR1 MDHEN, CDR2 SYDVKM. CDR3 region: CASSSPSTGGNTIYF. Written as DNA, the CDR3 is TGTGCCAGCAGTTCTCCTTCGACAGGGGGAAACACCATATATTTT.

The J gene is TRBJ1-1, the V gene TRBV7-9; a possible D gene is TRBD1 (5 bases). Per germline, CDR1 SEHNR and CDR2 FQNEAQ (reference sequence). The CDR3 is 16 residues long. V dropped 6 bases and J dropped 3 bases, with 20 bases sitting between them. This CDR3 is CASSSRSWGGDTEAFF. CDR3 bases: TGTGCCAGCAGTTCGCGTTCATGGGGGGGGGACACTGAAGCTTTCTTT.